The rows below give T cell receptor beta chains drawn from one sample of a study of T cell responses to AZD1222 COVID-19 vaccine. TCRdb's table, derived via immunoSEQ multiplex PCR, lists solely in-frame clones and lacks some. This sample yields over 120,000 clones, of which roughly 90% are seen a single time; under 2% belongs to the top ten. Here the sequenced sample was peripheral blood, taken 28 days after the second AZD1222 dose. The receptors here all came from an adult who received the AZD1222 COVID-19 vaccine. Both conserved end residues are part of each CDR3. Fields, in order: D gene, clone size, J gene, V gene, CDR3 protein, CDR3 DNA. D genes are given only for firm matches. Not all rows give a size; the values are once, few, many and, for expanded clones, a class.

>NA|NA|TRBJ2-5|TRBV28
CASISEGQETQYF
TGTGCCAGCATTAGCGAGGGGCAAGAGACCCAGTACTTC
>NA|NA|TRBJ1-5|TRBV19
CASSAQTGPQPQHF
TGTGCCAGTAGTGCTCAGACAGGTCCCCAGCCCCAGCATTTT
>TRBD1|NA|TRBJ1-2|TRBV7-9
CASSLGQDACTF
TGTGCCAGCAGCTTGGGACAGGATGCTTGCACCTTC
>NA|NA|TRBJ2-5|TRBV28
CASSSPWEWTQYF
TGTGCCAGCAGTTCTCCGTGGGAGTGGACCCAGTACTTC
>TRBD2|NA|TRBJ2-3|TRBV9
CASSVAPSGGSTDTQYF
TGTGCCAGCAGCGTAGCTCCTAGCGGGGGAAGCACAGATACGCAGTATTTT
>NA|NA|TRBJ1-1|TRBV18
CASSPRVGPREAFF
TGTGCCAGCTCACCACGAGTAGGACCGCGTGAAGCTTTCTTT
>NA|NA|TRBJ2-7|TRBV9
CASSKSVGDEQYF
TGTGCCAGCAGCAAATCCGTGGGGGACGAGCAGTACTTC
>TRBD2|NA|TRBJ2-5|TRBV20-1
CSASIAGGSETQYF
TGCAGTGCTAGTATAGCGGGCGGTTCAGAGACCCAGTACTTC
>TRBD1|NA|TRBJ1-1|TRBV27
CASSKQGVGEAFF
TGTGCCAGCAGTAAACAGGGGGTCGGGGAAGCTTTCTTT
>TRBD2|NA|TRBJ2-1|TRBV28
CASILTSGAGEQFF
TGTGCCAGCATCCTCACTAGCGGGGCAGGAGAGCAGTTCTTC
>TRBD1|NA|TRBJ1-6|TRBV3-1/TRBV3-2
CASSQLTGPGGNSPLHF
TGTGCCAGCAGCCAATTGACAGGGCCCGGGGGAAATTCACCCCTCCACTTT
>TRBD2|NA|TRBJ2-2|TRBV30
CAWIRLAGVPEGTGELFF
TGTGCCTGGATCAGACTAGCGGGAGTCCCCGAGGGCACCGGGGAGCTGTTTTTT
>NA|NA|TRBJ1-2|TRBV18
CASSPEANLGDGYTF
TGTGCCAGCTCACCAGAAGCAAACCTGGGGGATGGCTACACCTTC
>NA|once|TRBJ2-7|TRBV4-3
CASSQDVSYEQYF
TGCGCCAGCAGCCAAGACGTTTCCTACGAGCAGTACTTC
>NA|NA|TRBJ1-1|TRBV4-2
CASSQDGGGDTEAFF
TGTGCCAGCAGCCAAGATGGTGGGGGGGACACTGAAGCTTTCTTT